Shown below are 27 T cell receptor beta chains from a single sample sequenced in a study of shared clonotypes between healthy human individuals. Profiled with immunoSEQ multiplex PCR; TCRdb holds only in-frame clones, not every one. The data contain hundreds of thousands of clones, about 91% of them singletons. Selected positively for CCR7 and CD45RO-negative, naive CD8 cells excluded terminally differentiated effector memory CD45RA+ cells. Sequencing input: naive CD8+ T cells sorted from blood. The receptors were sampled from a man aged 25 to 45 in good health.

The chain couples TRBV5-1 to TRBJ2-1; TRBD2 matches 7 bases. With 2 bases clipped from V and 8 bases from J, the junction kept 13 bases outside the gene matches. The CDR3 consists of 16 residues. In germline, CDR1 is SGHRS, CDR2 YFSETQ. For the CDR3, the DNA is TGCGCCAGCAGCTTACCAGGACTAGGGGCCCTCGATGAGCAGTTCTTC. Its protein is CASSLPGLGALDEQFF.

The V gene is TRBV6-1, the J gene TRBJ1-5, with 7 positions matching TRBD1. CDR3 length: 16 residues. The germline V gene encodes CDR1 MNHNS and CDR2 SASEGT. With V trimmed by 3 bases and J by 1 base, 6 bases remained unmatched. CDR3 region: CASSDYGRGSNQPQHF. DNA for the CDR3: TGTGCCAGCAGTGATTACGGCAGGGGGAGCAATCAGCCCCAGCATTTT.

V usage is TRBV5-1 and J usage is TRBJ2-7; 10 bases are a match to TRBD2. CDR1 is SGHRS, CDR2 YFSETQ, per germline. Unmatched junction bases numbered 13, after V lost 1 base and J lost 6 bases. The CDR3 is 17 residues long. The CDR3 here is CASSLYKQREGRFEQYF. For the CDR3, the DNA is TGCGCCAGCAGCTTGTATAAACAGCGGGAGGGCCGCTTCGAGCAGTACTTC.

This clone has only one observation. The genes are TRBV7-9 and TRBJ2-1; D is unclear. The CDR3 sequence is 11 residues long. Germline lookup yields CDR1 SEHNR and CDR2 FQNEAQ (reference sequence). V shed 5 bases and J shed 9 bases, with 8 bases lying between them. The CDR3 loop is CASSRHVEQFF. The CDR3 region has the DNA TGTGCCAGCAGCCGACACGTTGAGCAGTTCTTC.

The rearrangement uses TRBV21-1 and TRBJ1-1; TRBD1, as called in the table, went unchecked against the DNA. TRBV21-1 is flagged as a pseudogene. The CDR3 is made up of 17 amino acids. The CDR3 sequence is CASSNPRDRGLDTEAFF. CDR3 sequence (DNA): TGTGCCAGCAGCAACCCGAGGGACAGGGGGCTGGACACTGAAGCTTTCTTT.

The chain carries TRBV4-1 and TRBJ2-1; possibly TRBD2 for D (6 bases). The CDR3 has 15 amino acids. CDR1 and CDR2 from the germline V gene are MGHRA and YSYEKL. Trimming stripped 0 bases from V and 5 bases from J, with 11 bases between. As DNA, the CDR3 is TGCGCCAGCAGCCAAGATGGCCAGCGGGACAATGAGCAGTTCTTC. Amino acid sequence: CASSQDGQRDNEQFF.

This clone was counted a single time. CDR3 protein: CASSLSPSRSSYEQYF. CDR3 sequence (DNA): TGTGCCAGCAGTTTAAGTCCGTCCCGTAGCTCCTACGAGCAGTACTTC. V gene TRBV28 combines with J gene TRBJ2-7, with D uncertain. CDR1 and CDR2 from the germline V gene are MDHEN and SYDVKM. Trimming removed 2 bases at V and 0 bases at J, with 14 bases between. The CDR3 runs 16 residues.

In this sample, this clone turned up once. The CDR3 bases are TGCGCCAGCAGTGAACAGGGGGTCGGAGATACGCAGTATTTT. Protein sequence: CASSEQGVGDTQYF. J is TRBJ2-3 and V is TRBV10-2; TRBD1 matches at 8 bases. CDR3 length: 14 amino acids. After removal of 3 bases from V and 5 bases from J, the junction contained 4 bases not matched to a gene. Germline CDR1 is WSHSY and CDR2 is SAAADI.

The J gene is TRBJ1-2, the V gene TRBV11-2; D is undetermined. The V gene's germline CDR1 is SGHAT and CDR2 FQNNGV. There are 14 residues in the CDR3. Trimming removed 4 bases from V and 6 bases from J, with 15 bases in between. The CDR3 is CASSSRGGPDGYTF. CDR3 nucleotides: TGTGCCAGCAGCTCCCGTGGAGGGCCGGATGGCTACACCTTC.

The chain combines TRBV7-2 with TRBJ2-3; the match to TRBD2 covers 7 bases. Germline V lookup: CDR1 SGHTA, CDR2 FQGNSA. The V segment lost 1 base and the J segment 2 bases; nucleotides outside the gene matches: 6. The CDR3 is 16 residues long. The CDR3 nucleotides are TGTGCCAGCAGCTTAGATCCTAGCGGAGACACAGATACGCAGTATTTT. This translates into CASSLDPSGDTDTQYF.

The CDR3 DNA sequence: TGTGCCAGCAGTTTATACGGGAGTCGTTCTTACGAGCAGTACTTC. Its protein product is CASSLYGSRSYEQYF. The J gene is TRBJ2-7, the V gene TRBV28, with D possibly TRBD2 on 6 matching bases. Trimming left V 1 base short and J 4 bases short, with 14 bases between. The CDR3 spans 15 residues. Per the germline V gene, CDR1 is MDHEN and CDR2 is SYDVKM.

This clone was counted a single time. The V and J genes are TRBV7-8 and TRBJ2-5, with no clear D. Germline V gives CDR1 SGHVS, CDR2 FQNEAQ. V was pared by 2 bases and J by 1 base, with 5 bases between. The CDR3 runs 13 residues. The CDR3 reads CASSLYFQETQYF. The CDR3, as DNA: TGTGCCAGCAGCTTATATTTCCAAGAGACCCAGTACTTC.

The V gene is TRBV19, the J gene TRBJ2-2, with D perhaps matching TRBD2 (6 bases). V was clipped by 5 bases and J by 1 base, with 14 bases between them. The CDR3 runs to 16 residues. Germline lookup yields CDR1 LNHDA and CDR2 SQIVND (reference sequence). The CDR3 protein is CASSPRRGENTGELFF. CDR3 in DNA: TGTGCCAGTAGTCCGCGGAGGGGTGAGAACACCGGGGAGCTGTTTTTT.

This chain joins TRBV5-8 and TRBJ2-3; no clear D gene. The germline gives CDR1 SGHTS, CDR2 YDEGEE. V dropped 2 bases and J dropped 5 bases, with 6 bases sitting between them. This CDR3 comprises 12 residues. This CDR3 is CASSFLQDTQYF. The CDR3 DNA reads TGTGCCAGCAGCTTTCTACAAGATACGCAGTATTTT.

This clone was observed a few times. This chain uses TRBV5-4 with TRBJ2-3; D is ambiguous. Looked up from germline, CDR1 is SGHNT and CDR2 is YYREEE (reference sequence). The CDR3 sequence is 11 residues long. Trimming removed 2 bases at V and 2 bases at J, with 0 bases between. Written as DNA, the CDR3 is TGTGCCAGCAGCTTCACAGATACGCAGTATTTT. Its protein is CASSFTDTQYF. The complete variable domain, with remaining parts taken from reference TRBV5-4 and TRBJ2-3, reads ETGVTQSPTHLIKTRGQQVTLRCSSQSGHNTVSWYQQALGQGPQFIFQYYREEENGRGNFPPRFSGLQFPNYSSELNVNALELDDSALYLCASSFTDTQYFGPGTRLTVL.

The V gene is TRBV5-1, the J gene TRBJ2-2, with D possibly being TRBD2 (5 bases). The CDR3 spans 17 residues. The V end lost 4 bases, the J end lost 1 base, and 17 bases lay between the germline ends. Germline loops: CDR1 SGHRS, CDR2 YFSETQ. CDR3 coding DNA: TGCGCCAGCAGCCCAAGAGGGCCTAATTTGAACACCGGGGAGCTGTTTTTT. This sequence encodes CASSPRGPNLNTGELFF.

The rearrangement links TRBV28 to TRBJ2-7; 11 nucleotides match TRBD2. The CDR3 is 16 amino acids. With V trimmed by 3 bases and J by 4 bases, 8 bases remained unmatched. Germline lookup yields CDR1 MDHEN and CDR2 SYDVKM. The CDR3 reads CASSFATSGRLYEQYF. The CDR3 bases are TGTGCCAGCAGTTTTGCCACTAGCGGGAGACTGTACGAGCAGTACTTC.

This rearrangement joins TRBV19 to TRBJ2-7; TRBD1 aligns across 9 bases. The germline CDR1 and CDR2 sequences are LNHDA and SQIVND (reference sequence). This CDR3 is built from 15 residues. V was pared by 4 bases and J by 2 bases, with 6 bases of the junction left unmatched. CDR3 region: CASSTTGTGTYEQYF. In DNA form, the CDR3 reads TGTGCCAGTAGTACCACCGGGACAGGGACCTACGAGCAGTACTTC.

This sequence joins TRBV5-5 and TRBJ1-4; D not certain. This CDR3 is built from 13 residues. Germline V gene sequence: CDR1 SGHKS, CDR2 YYEKEE (reference sequence). V was trimmed by 4 bases and J by 0 bases, leaving 4 bases between them. The CDR3 nucleotides read TGTGCCAGCAGCGTTGCAACTAATGAAAAACTGTTTTTT. It specifies CASSVATNEKLFF.

The CDR3 DNA reads as TGTGCCAGCAGCTTATCTTCCAACTCTCAGCCCCAGCATTTT. As protein: CASSLSSNSQPQHF. This chain connects TRBV7-2 to TRBJ1-5; D gene unclear. The ends were cut back, 2 bases at V and 6 bases at J, with 11 bases in the middle. The CDR3 length is 14 residues. Germline CDR1 is SGHTA and CDR2 is FQGNSA.

This clone is a singleton in its sample. This chain joins TRBV28 and TRBJ2-7, with 7 bases aligning to TRBD2. V gave up 5 bases and J gave up 0 bases; unmatched junction bases: 16. Germline V lookup: CDR1 MDHEN, CDR2 SYDVKM. The CDR3 spans 18 residues. The CDR3 DNA sequence: TGTGCCAGCAGTACCGAGACAGCACGGGAGGCAAACTCCTACGAGCAGTACTTC. Amino acids: CASSTETAREANSYEQYF.

The chain links TRBV27 to TRBJ2-5; 7 nucleotides match TRBD1. V lost 2 bases to trimming and J lost 3 bases; unmatched junction nucleotides: 3. Germline CDR1 MNHEY, CDR2 SMNVEV (reference sequence). The CDR3 totals 14 residues. DNA for the CDR3: TGTGCCAGCAGTTTAGAGGGGGCGGAAGAGACCCAGTACTTC. Its translation: CASSLEGAEETQYF.

V usage is TRBV7-6 and J usage is TRBJ2-7, with TRBD2 matching over 14 bases. CDR1 SGHVS and CDR2 FNYEAQ come from the germline V gene. The V segment lost 5 bases and the J segment 4 bases; nucleotides outside the gene matches: 7. The CDR3 runs 16 residues. CDR3 DNA: TGTGCCAGCAGCGAGTCGGGACTAGCGGGAGCGTACGAGCAGTACTTC. Translating gives CASSESGLAGAYEQYF.

The chain links TRBV4-1 to TRBJ2-7, with D perhaps matching TRBD1 (5 bases). V shed 4 bases and J shed 5 bases, with 12 bases lying between them. CDR1 MGHRA and CDR2 YSYEKL come from the germline V gene. This CDR3 spans 13 amino acids. CDR3 residues: CASSRSGFNEQYF. The CDR3 nucleotides read TGCGCCAGCAGCCGCTCAGGGTTCAACGAGCAGTACTTC.

This chain joins TRBV10-3 and TRBJ2-7, with D maybe TRBD1 (6 bases). The V end was cut by 7 bases, the J end by 6 bases, with 13 bases between. The CDR3 is 12 amino acids. Germline-derived CDR1 and CDR2 are ENHRY and SYGVKD. The CDR3: CAITNRAGEQYF. CDR3 nucleotide sequence: TGTGCCATCACTAACAGGGCCGGCGAGCAGTACTTC.

DNA for the CDR3: TGTGCCAGCAGTGAAATTTCGGAACGCTACGAGCAGTACTTC. Translated: CASSEISERYEQYF. This chain joins TRBV6-1 and TRBJ2-7; D not certain. V was trimmed by 2 bases and J by 3 bases, leaving 11 bases between them. Germline lookup yields CDR1 MNHNS and CDR2 SASEGT. CDR3 size: 14 residues.

This chain joins TRBV28 and TRBJ2-7; 9 bases agree with TRBD1. Germline V gives CDR1 MDHEN, CDR2 SYDVKM. J was trimmed by 5 bases and V by 3 bases; bases with no gene match: 17. This CDR3 spans 18 amino acids. CDR3 region: CASSFGARDRVPPNEQYF. Here the CDR3 DNA reads TGTGCCAGCAGTTTTGGGGCCCGGGACAGGGTGCCTCCTAACGAGCAGTACTTC.